The 29 T cell receptor beta chains presented below share a single source sample, sequenced in a study of CD8+ T cells in alopecia areata. Specified treatment: oral pan-JAK inhibitor, 5-10 mg twice daily. As the sequencing template, cDNA was produced by extracting RNA and reverse transcribing it. Repertoires were generated with immunoSEQ multiplex PCR, while TCRdb's copy carries only in-frame clones and drops some. The sample carries fewer than 250,000 clones, about three fifths recorded once. The specimen was CD4+ T cells sorted from blood, collected at week 24, from a patient treated with tofacitinib. The receptors were sampled from a human donor with alopecia areata.

V gene TRBV7-2 combines with J gene TRBJ2-5, with 10 bases fitting TRBD1. The V gene's germline CDR1 is SGHTA and CDR2 FQGNSA. V lost 5 bases and J lost 4; bases outside the gene matches: 10. The CDR3 is 16 residues long. In DNA form, the CDR3 reads TGTGCCAGCAGCCCGAGGGGGGACAGGGGTCGAGAGACCCAGTACTTC. Protein: CASSPRGDRGRETQYF. The complete variable domain, with remaining parts taken from reference TRBV7-2 and TRBJ2-5, reads GAGVSQSPSNKVTEKGKDVELRCDPISGHTALYWYRQSLGQGLEFLIYFQGNSAPDKSGLPSDRFSAERTGGSVSTLTIQRTQQEDSAVYLCASSPRGDRGRETQYFGPGTRLLVL.

The J gene is TRBJ2-1, the V gene TRBV4-3; TRBD1 aligns across 7 bases. The V segment lost 5 bases and the J segment 0 bases; nucleotides outside the gene matches: 7. CDR3 size: 16 residues. CDR1 is LGHNA and CDR2 is YSLEER in the germline V gene. The CDR3 DNA sequence: TGCGCCAGCAGCAAGGGGGCTGCAGGCTCCTACAATGAGCAGTTCTTC. It specifies CASSKGAAGSYNEQFF.

The chain employs TRBV19 and TRBJ1-5; 7 nucleotides match TRBD1. The CDR3 sequence is 13 residues long. With 9 bases clipped from V and 14 bases from J, the junction kept 16 bases outside the gene matches. Germline CDR1 is LNHDA and CDR2 is SQIVND (reference sequence). CDR3 sequence reads: CASGGQYNQREHF. The CDR3 nucleotides are TGTGCCAGCGGGGGACAGTACAATCAGCGTGAGCATTTT. Variable domain in full (rest from reference TRBV19 and TRBJ1-5): DGGITQSPKYLFRKEGQNVTLSCEQNLNHDAMYWYRQDPGQGLRLIYYSQIVNDFQKGDIAEGYSVSREKKESFPLTVTSAQKNPTAFYLCASGGQYNQREHFGDGTRLSIL.

The table lists this clone with a few counts. The rearrangement joins TRBV7-9 to TRBJ2-1; tentatively, D is TRBD2 (6 bases). The CDR3 is 13 residues long. Looked up from germline, CDR1 is SEHNR and CDR2 is FQNEAQ (reference sequence). With 5 bases removed from V and 7 bases from J, the gap between germline ends came to 12 bases. DNA of the CDR3: TGTGCCAGCAGCCCGGGACTTTGGAATGAGCAGTTCTTC. Residues: CASSPGLWNEQFF. The entire variable domain, with the rest obtained from reference TRBV7-9 and TRBJ2-1, is as follows: DTGVSQNPRHKITKRGQNVTFRCDPISEHNRLYWYRQTLGQGPEFLTYFQNEAQLEKSRLLSDRFSAERPKGSFSTLEIQRTEQGDSAMYLCASSPGLWNEQFFGPGTRLTVL.

The rearrangement links TRBV9 to TRBJ2-7; D unresolved. The ends were cut back, 3 bases at V and 5 bases at J, with 12 bases in the middle. This CDR3 region has 13 residues. CDR1 and CDR2 (germline): SGDLS, YYNGEE. The CDR3 coding sequence is TGTGCCAGCAGCGCCACGTTAAACGACGAGCAGTACTTC. This translates into CASSATLNDEQYF.

This clone was detected a few times. V is TRBV27 and J is TRBJ2-5; unclear D gene. Deletions cut 3 bases from V and 5 bases from J, with 4 bases between. Germline V gene sequence: CDR1 MNHEY, CDR2 SMNVEV (reference sequence). CDR3 size: 11 residues. The CDR3, as DNA: TGTGCCAGCAGTTTTATGGAGACCCAGTACTTC. Protein sequence: CASSFMETQYF.

The V and J genes are TRBV29-1 and TRBJ2-2, with TRBD1 matching 9 bases. Per the germline V gene, CDR1 is SQVTM and CDR2 is ANQGSEA. The CDR3 runs 12 residues. Trimming cost V 7 bases and J 6 bases; bases outside gene matches: 3. This CDR3 reads CSAHRGPGELFF. The DNA of the CDR3 is TGCAGCGCTCACAGGGGGCCCGGGGAGCTGTTTTTT.

This clone has more than one count but fewer than ten. The J gene is TRBJ1-6, the V gene TRBV9; D is ambiguous. This CDR3 is built from 13 residues. In germline, CDR1 is SGDLS, CDR2 YYNGEE. Trimming pared 4 bases from V and 7 bases from J, leaving 9 bases between. The CDR3, as DNA: TGTGCCAGCAGCCAGGACGGGAATTCACCCCTCCACTTT. This encodes CASSQDGNSPLHF.

This clone turned up a few times. This chain connects TRBV2 to TRBJ2-7; D remains unclear. Germline V gene data show CDR1 as SNHLY and CDR2 as FYNNEI. This CDR3 comprises 11 residues. V was shortened by 8 bases and J by 10 bases, with 15 bases between the two germline ends. CDR3 sequence: CASRTARSQYF. The DNA of the CDR3 is TGTGCCAGCCGCACCGCCAGGTCTCAGTACTTC.

The sample holds a few counts of this clone. The chain couples TRBV10-3 to TRBJ2-3, with D maybe TRBD2 (7 bases). Germline V lookup: CDR1 ENHRY, CDR2 SYGVKD. V was pared by 3 bases and J by 1 base, with 11 bases between. This CDR3 spans 15 amino acids. CDR3 bases: TGTGCCATCAGTGACCCGCGGGGGCGCACAGATACGCAGTATTTT. Protein sequence: CAISDPRGRTDTQYF.

This chain links TRBV29-1 with TRBJ1-2; 7 nucleotides match TRBD1. In germline, CDR1 is SQVTM, CDR2 ANQGSEA. CDR3 size: 12 residues. Unmatched junction bases numbered 16, after V lost 7 bases and J lost 14 bases. CDR3: CSGGTGQSDQTF. The CDR3 DNA reads TGCAGCGGGGGCACGGGACAGTCGGATCAAACCTTC.

This clone came up a few times. V is TRBV2 and J is TRBJ1-5; D gene ambiguous. The V and J ends lost 4 bases and 2 bases respectively, with 3 bases between them. Germline CDR1 reads SNHLY; CDR2 reads FYNNEI. This CDR3 has 12 amino acids. Here the CDR3 reads CASSGGNQPQHF. CDR3 sequence (DNA): TGTGCCAGCAGTGGTGGCAATCAGCCCCAGCATTTT.

This rearrangement joins TRBV21-1 to TRBJ2-5; TRBD2 is taken as the D call from the table, unchecked against the DNA. TRBV21-1 is annotated as a pseudogene. The CDR3 is made up of 15 amino acids. The CDR3 DNA sequence: TGTGCCAGCAGCTTAGTTACTGGGGAGGGAGAGACCCAGTACTTC. This translates into CASSLVTGEGETQYF.

In this sample, this clone turned up a few times. V gene TRBV29-1 combines with J gene TRBJ2-3; either TRBD1 or TRBD2 may fit D (5 bases each). Germline CDR1 SQVTM, CDR2 ANQGSEA. The CDR3 runs to 12 residues. The V gene lost 7 bases and the J gene lost 7 bases, with 15 bases spanning the gap. CDR3 loop: CSARGQLNTQYF. CDR3 coding DNA: TGCAGCGCGAGGGGCCAACTTAATACGCAGTATTTT.

The rearrangement uses TRBV25-1 and TRBJ1-2; the D gene is possibly TRBD1 (5 bases). Trimming stripped 6 bases from V and 4 bases from J, with 18 bases between. Germline V gene lookup returns CDR1 MGHDK and CDR2 SYGVNS. This CDR3 has 15 amino acids. CDR3 region: CASSANQGFGYGYTF. In DNA form, the CDR3 reads TGTGCCAGCAGCGCTAATCAGGGCTTTGGCTATGGCTACACCTTC.

The chain uses TRBV29-1 and TRBJ1-2; D unclear. The CDR3 covers 13 residues. Germline V gene data show CDR1 as SQVTM and CDR2 as ANQGSEA. With 4 bases removed from V and 2 bases from J, the gap between germline ends came to 11 bases. CDR3 residues: CSVVNQRNYGYTF. The DNA of the CDR3 is TGCAGCGTTGTAAATCAACGAAACTATGGCTACACCTTC.

The V call is TRBV30, the J call TRBJ1-2; 7 bases are a match to TRBD1. The V and J ends lost 2 bases and 4 bases, in that order; junction bases with no gene match: 7. The germline CDR1 and CDR2 sequences are GTSNPN and SVGIG (reference sequence). The CDR3 has 14 amino acids. The CDR3 DNA reads as TGTGCCTGGAGTCCTGGACAGGTCGGCTATGGCTACACCTTC. This encodes CAWSPGQVGYGYTF.

CDR3 in DNA: TGTGCCAGCAGGGGGGACAGTCACACTGAAGCTTTCTTT. Its protein product is CASRGDSHTEAFF. V is TRBV11-3 and J is TRBJ1-1; TRBD1 matches at 7 bases. The CDR3 spans 13 residues. From germline, CDR1 is SGHNT and CDR2 YENEEA. V was clipped by 6 bases and J by 3 bases; unmatched bases: 4. Full variable domain (remainder filled in from reference TRBV11-3 and TRBJ1-1): EAGVVQSPRYKIIEKKQPVAFWCNPISGHNTLYWYLQNLGQGPELLIRYENEEAVDDSQLPKDRFSAERLKGVDSTLKIQPAELGDSAVYLCASRGDSHTEAFFGQGTRLTVV.

This clone has only a few counts. This rearrangement joins TRBV18 to TRBJ1-1, with 7 bases matching TRBD1. Germline lookup yields CDR1 KGHSH and CDR2 LQKENI. V lost 1 base and J lost 4; bases outside the gene matches: 3. This CDR3 has 14 amino acids. CDR3 amino acids: CASSPRQGGTEAFF. The CDR3 nucleotides read TGTGCCAGCTCACCACGTCAGGGGGGCACTGAAGCTTTCTTT. Together with reference TRBV18 and TRBJ1-1, the CDR3 gives the full variable domain: NAGVMQNPRHLVRRRGQEARLRCSPMKGHSHVYWYRQLPEEGLKFMVYLQKENIIDESGMPKERFSAEFPKEGPSILRIQQVVRGDSAAYFCASSPRQGGTEAFFGQGTRLTVV.

The V call is TRBV2, the J call TRBJ2-5; D not certain. The germline gives CDR1 SNHLY, CDR2 FYNNEI. The ends were cut back, 8 bases at V and 0 bases at J, with 13 bases in the middle. This CDR3 spans 14 amino acids. CDR3 coding DNA: TGTGCCAGCCATTCCGGGCTGTACCAAGAGACCCAGTACTTC. As protein: CASHSGLYQETQYF.

The V call is TRBV15, the J call TRBJ2-3; 13 bases are shared with TRBD2. The V gene's germline CDR1 is LNHNV and CDR2 YYDKDF (reference sequence). This CDR3 comprises 17 residues. Germline trimming cut 3 bases from V and 2 bases from J; bases unmatched to any gene: 5. The CDR3 nucleotides are TGTGCCACCAGCAGTTGGGGGACTAGCGGGGTCACAGATACGCAGTATTTT. This sequence encodes CATSSWGTSGVTDTQYF.

This chain links TRBV15 with TRBJ2-5; 7 nucleotides match TRBD1. The ends lost 6 bases at V and 2 bases at J; junction bases unmatched: 9. The CDR3 runs 15 residues. Looked up from germline, CDR1 is LNHNV and CDR2 is YYDKDF (reference sequence). CDR3 in DNA: TGTGCCACCAGTAAGATTTCGGGACAGCAAGAGACCCAGTACTTC. Protein sequence: CATSKISGQQETQYF.

This clone occurred once. The chain links TRBV14 to TRBJ1-1, with a tentative D call TRBD1 (5 bases). This CDR3 comprises 14 residues. Trimming took off 5 bases at V and 2 bases at J, with 12 bases between the two ends. Germline CDR1 and CDR2: SGHDN and FVKESK. This CDR3 is CASSIGAANTEAFF. The CDR3 DNA follows: TGTGCCAGCAGCATCGGGGCCGCTAACACTGAAGCTTTCTTT.

Turning to this clone: A much larger clone lies one base from this, so it may be a read error. The chain couples TRBV4-1 to TRBJ2-2, with 8 nucleotides matching TRBD1. CDR1 MGHRA and CDR2 YSYEKL come from the germline V gene. CDR3 length: 17 amino acids. Here the CDR3 reads CASSQGLGTGITGGLFF. CDR3 sequence (DNA): TGCGCCAGCAGCCAAGGTCTGGGGACAGGCATAACCGGGGGGCTGTTTTTT.

V gene TRBV4-2 combines with J gene TRBJ2-1; the match to TRBD2 covers 10 bases. The V gene's germline CDR1 is LGHNA and CDR2 YNFKEQ. J lost 2 bases, V lost 4 bases, and 5 bases had no gene match. The CDR3 is 16 residues long. The CDR3 DNA reads TGTGCCAGCAGCCGAGAAAGCGGGGGGGCCTACAATGAGCAGTTCTTC. Its translation: CASSRESGGAYNEQFF.

J is TRBJ2-7 and V is TRBV7-3, with D possibly being TRBD1 or TRBD2 (5 bases each). Trimming pared 4 bases from V and 7 bases from J, leaving 20 bases between. Germline V gene lookup returns CDR1 SGHTA and CDR2 FQGTGA. The length of the CDR3 is 15 residues. CDR3 sequence reads: CASSSQPGPRGEQYF. Here the CDR3 DNA reads TGTGCCAGCAGCTCTCAGCCGGGGCCCCGAGGGGAGCAGTACTTC.

The rearrangement uses TRBV14 and TRBJ2-1; the D gene is possibly TRBD2 (6 bases). V lost 8 bases to trimming and J lost 4 bases, with 6 bases between them. Germline V gives CDR1 SGHDN, CDR2 FVKESK. CDR3 length: 11 amino acids. The CDR3 DNA follows: TGTGCCAGCGCGGGGTACAATGAGCAGTTCTTC. Amino acid sequence: CASAGYNEQFF. Supplemented by reference TRBV14 and TRBJ2-1, the full variable domain reads EAGVTQFPSHSVIEKGQTVTLRCDPISGHDNLYWYRRVMGKEIKFLLHFVKESKQDESGMPNNRFLAERTGGTYSTLKVQPAELEDSGVYFCASAGYNEQFFGPGTRLTVL.

A single count supports this clone. The same CDR3 is also encoded by other DNA sequences in this sample. V is TRBV5-5 and J is TRBJ2-7, with 12 nucleotides matching TRBD1. CDR1 is SGHKS, CDR2 YYEKEE, per germline (reference sequence). This CDR3 is 15 amino acids long. After removal of 4 bases from V and 4 bases from J, the junction contained 6 bases not matched to a gene. CDR3 in amino acids: CASSRGQGASYEQYF. The CDR3 DNA sequence: TGTGCCAGCAGCAGGGGACAGGGGGCTTCTTACGAGCAGTACTTC.

This clone was counted once. The chain has TRBV29-1 and TRBJ1-2; tentatively, D is TRBD1 (5 bases). This CDR3 is built from 13 residues. Between the trimmed V and J ends, which lost 2 bases and 2 bases, there was a span of 9 bases. Germline loops: CDR1 SQVTM, CDR2 ANQGSEA. For the CDR3, the DNA is TGCAGCGTTGAACAGGGAAGGAACTATGGCTACACCTTC. Residues: CSVEQGRNYGYTF.